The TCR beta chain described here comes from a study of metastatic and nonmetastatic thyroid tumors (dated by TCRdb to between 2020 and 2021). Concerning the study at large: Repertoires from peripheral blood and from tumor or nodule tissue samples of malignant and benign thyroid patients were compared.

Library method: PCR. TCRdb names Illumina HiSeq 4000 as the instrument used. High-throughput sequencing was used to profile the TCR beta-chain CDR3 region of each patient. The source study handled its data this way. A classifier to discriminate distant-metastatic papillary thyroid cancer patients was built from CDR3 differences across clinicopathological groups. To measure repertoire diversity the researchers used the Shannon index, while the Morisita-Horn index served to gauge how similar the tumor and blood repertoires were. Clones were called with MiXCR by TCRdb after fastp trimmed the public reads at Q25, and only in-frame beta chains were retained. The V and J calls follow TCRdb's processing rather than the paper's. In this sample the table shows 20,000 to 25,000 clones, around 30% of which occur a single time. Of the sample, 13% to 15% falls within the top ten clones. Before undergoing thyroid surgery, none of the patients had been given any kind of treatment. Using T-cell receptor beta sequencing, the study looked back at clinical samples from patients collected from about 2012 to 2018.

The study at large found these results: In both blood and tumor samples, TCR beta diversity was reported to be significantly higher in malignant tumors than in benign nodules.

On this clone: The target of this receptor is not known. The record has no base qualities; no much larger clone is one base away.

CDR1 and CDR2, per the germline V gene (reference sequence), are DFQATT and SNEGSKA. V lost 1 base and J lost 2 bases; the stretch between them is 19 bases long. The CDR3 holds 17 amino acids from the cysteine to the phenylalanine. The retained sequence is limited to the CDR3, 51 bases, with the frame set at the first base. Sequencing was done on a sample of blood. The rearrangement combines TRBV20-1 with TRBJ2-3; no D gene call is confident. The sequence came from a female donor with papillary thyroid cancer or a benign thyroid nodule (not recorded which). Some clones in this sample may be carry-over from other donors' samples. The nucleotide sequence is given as TGCAGTGCTAGAGCACCCGTTGACGGCCCCATCACAGATACGCAGTATTTT. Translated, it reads CSARAPVDGPITDTQYF.